This TCR beta chain was sequenced for a study of CD8 T cells in Susac syndrome. Points from the study as a whole: The study's TCR sequencing and HLA analysis drew on a certain number of individuals. That number was acknowledged as relatively small.

The authors reverse transcribed roughly 0.45 to 1 ug RNA with random hexamers. With immunoSEQ multiplex PCR, TCR beta CDR3 was amplified across 54 Vbeta and 13 Jbeta. TCRdb reanalysed the immunoSEQ multiplex PCR reads using MiXCR and keeps one entry per CDR3 protein. The repertoire holds roughly 130,000 distinct CDR3 sequences, with around 94% as singletons. The sequenced target, TCR beta, came from blood CD8+ and CD4+ T cells. Control patients had untreated stable or active relapsing-remitting multiple sclerosis by revised McDonald criteria. As to this clonotype: The antigen remains undetermined.

The CDR3 is 9 residues long. The germline V gene encodes CDR1 DFQATT and CDR2 SNEGSKA (reference sequence). This receptor was taken from a human donor with multiple sclerosis. Sequenced input: CD4+ T cells from PBMCs. J is TRBJ1-2 and V is TRBV20-1, with a tentative D call TRBD1 (6 bases). This CDR3 reads CRAGGGYTF. CDR3 DNA: TGCAGGGCCGGGGGCGGCTACACCTTC.